The next 8 T cell receptor beta chains were all read from a single sample in a study of PD-1 blockade in classical Hodgkin lymphoma. Using immunoSEQ multiplex PCR, the repertoire was profiled, and TCRdb retains in-frame clones only, with some absent. Of around 46,000 clones listed, around three quarters are singletons. Autologous stem cell transplantation was followed by relapse in every patient, and brentuximab vedotin exposure varied. Sequences were derived from peripheral blood mononuclear cells (PBMCs), sampled before the second cycle of nivolumab. Receptor source: a human donor with classical Hodgkin lymphoma.

The chain combines TRBV28 with TRBJ1-1; D is ambiguous. CDR1 and CDR2 from the germline V gene are MDHEN and SYDVKM. The CDR3 is made up of 13 amino acids. V shed 9 bases and J shed 3 bases, with 14 bases lying between them. The CDR3 coding sequence is TGTGCCAGTAGAGGCTTTGGGGACACTGAAGCTTTCTTT. This encodes CASRGFGDTEAFF.

This clone showed up just once. V gene TRBV14 combines with J gene TRBJ2-5; 8 bases map to TRBD2. Losses at the gene ends were 0 bases for V and 5 bases for J; bases not matched to a gene: 11. Per the germline V gene, CDR1 is SGHDN and CDR2 is FVKESK. CDR3 length: 17 residues. The CDR3 reads CASSQDKSSGGAETQYF. DNA for the CDR3: TGTGCCAGCAGCCAAGATAAGTCGAGCGGGGGAGCGGAGACCCAGTACTTC.

The V gene is TRBV5-3, the J gene TRBJ2-5, with 9 positions matching TRBD1. TRBV5-3 carries the ORF label, with uncertain function. The trim removed 1 base at V and 3 bases at J, leaving 1 base unmatched. The CDR3 runs to 14 residues. CDR3 bases: TGTGCCAGAAGCTTGAGGGACAGGGAAGAGACCCAGTACTTC. Amino acids: CARSLRDREETQYF.

The V and J genes are TRBV15 and TRBJ2-3; TRBD2 aligns across 11 bases. Germline assignment: CDR1 LNHNV and CDR2 YYDKDF (reference sequence). V lost 5 bases and J lost 4; bases outside the gene matches: 8. The CDR3 runs to 16 residues. CDR3 sequence: CATSPILAGDADTQYF. CDR3 sequence (DNA): TGTGCCACCAGCCCTATACTAGCGGGAGACGCAGATACGCAGTATTTT.

The rearrangement links TRBV18 to TRBJ1-1, with D hard to call. The V gene lost 0 bases and the J gene lost 1 base, with 6 bases spanning the gap. Germline V gene lookup returns CDR1 KGHSH and CDR2 LQKENI. The CDR3 sequence is 14 residues long. The CDR3 sequence: CASSPPVANTEAFF. CDR3 in DNA: TGTGCCAGCTCACCACCGGTAGCGAACACTGAAGCTTTCTTT.

The chain combines TRBV29-1 with TRBJ2-7; 12 nucleotides align to TRBD2. J lost 1 base, V lost 4 bases, and 2 bases had no gene match. The V gene's germline CDR1 is SQVTM and CDR2 ANQGSEA. This CDR3 contains 14 residues. In nucleotides, the CDR3 is TGCAGCGTTGTTGGACTAGCGGGATCCTACGAGCAGTACTTC. It codes for CSVVGLAGSYEQYF.

Regarding this clone: The same CDR3 is also encoded by other DNA sequences in this sample. The chain uses TRBV19 and TRBJ1-3; 7 bases line up with TRBD1. Trimming cost V 5 bases and J 3 bases; bases outside gene matches: 4. The germline gives CDR1 LNHDA, CDR2 SQIVND (reference sequence). This CDR3 comprises 14 residues. The CDR3 region is CASSHGQVGNTIYF. CDR3 DNA: TGTGCCAGTAGTCACGGACAGGTTGGAAACACCATATATTTT. Variable domain in full (rest from reference TRBV19 and TRBJ1-3): DGGITQSPKYLFRKEGQNVTLSCEQNLNHDAMYWYRQDPGQGLRLIYYSQIVNDFQKGDIAEGYSVSREKKESFPLTVTSAQKNPTAFYLCASSHGQVGNTIYFGEGSWLTVV.

This chain uses TRBV19 with TRBJ2-7, with TRBD2 identical over 10 bases. Germline V gene sequence: CDR1 LNHDA, CDR2 SQIVND (reference sequence). This CDR3 contains 16 residues. Trimming took 5 bases from V and 1 from J; bases not matched to a gene: 8. The CDR3 reads CASSPRTSGFSYEQYF. The CDR3 DNA reads as TGTGCCAGTAGTCCTAGGACTAGCGGCTTTTCCTACGAGCAGTACTTC. Drawing the rest from reference TRBV19 and TRBJ2-7, the complete variable domain is DGGITQSPKYLFRKEGQNVTLSCEQNLNHDAMYWYRQDPGQGLRLIYYSQIVNDFQKGDIAEGYSVSREKKESFPLTVTSAQKNPTAFYLCASSPRTSGFSYEQYFGPGTRLTVT.